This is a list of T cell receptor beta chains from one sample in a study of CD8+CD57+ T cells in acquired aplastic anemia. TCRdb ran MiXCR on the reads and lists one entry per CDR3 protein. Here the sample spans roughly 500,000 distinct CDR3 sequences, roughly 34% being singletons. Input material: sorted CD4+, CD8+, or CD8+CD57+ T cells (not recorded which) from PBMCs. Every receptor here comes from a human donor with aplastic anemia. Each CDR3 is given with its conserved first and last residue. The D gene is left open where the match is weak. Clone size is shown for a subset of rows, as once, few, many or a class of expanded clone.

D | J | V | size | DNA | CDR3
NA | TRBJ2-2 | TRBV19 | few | TGTGCCAGTAGTATTACAGCTGCTCGCACCGGGGAGCTGTTTTTT | CASSITAARTGELFF
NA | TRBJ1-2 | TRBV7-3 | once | TGTGCCAGCAGCCCCTCGGGGGGCTACACCTTC | CASSPSGGYTF
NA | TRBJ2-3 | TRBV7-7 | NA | TGTGCTAGCAGCTTAGGCGGGGCAGGTACGCAGTATTTT | CASSLGGAGTQYF
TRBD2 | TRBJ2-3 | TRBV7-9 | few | TGTGCCAGCAGTGAAATGGGACTAGCGGGGCTTACGCAGTATTTT | CASSEMGLAGLTQYF
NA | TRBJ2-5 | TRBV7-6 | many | TGTGCCAGCAGCTCCTCAGAAGAGACCCAGTACTTC | CASSSSEETQYF
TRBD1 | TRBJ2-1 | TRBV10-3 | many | TGTGCCATCAGTGGCCGGGACAGAGACTACAATGAGCAGTTCTTC | CAISGRDRDYNEQFF
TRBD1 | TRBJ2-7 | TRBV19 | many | TGTGCCAGTAGTCCGGGACAGGAGGTTTACGAGCAGTACTTC | CASSPGQEVYEQYF
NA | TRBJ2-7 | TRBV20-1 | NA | TGCAGTGCCAGCAGCGTAGGTCCGGGGACACCCTCCTACGAGCAGTACTTC | CSASSVGPGTPSYEQYF
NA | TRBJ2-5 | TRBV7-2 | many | TGTGCCAGCAGCTTAGATCATGAGACCCAGTACTTC | CASSLDHETQYF
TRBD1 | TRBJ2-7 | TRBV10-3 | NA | TGTGCCATCAGAGGGGGACAGGGGACACACGAGCAGTACTTC | CAIRGGQGTHEQYF
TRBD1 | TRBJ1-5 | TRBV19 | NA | TGTGCCAGCAGTGCCCGTGGGACAGGGAGGCATCAGCCCCAGCATTTT | CASSARGTGRHQPQHF
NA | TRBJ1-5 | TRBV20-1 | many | TGCAGTGCTAGTCCCCCTAAGGGCAGCAATCAGCCCCAGCATTTT | CSASPPKGSNQPQHF
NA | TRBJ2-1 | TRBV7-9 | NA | TGTGCCAGCAGCTTAGAGCTTTTACCGAATGAGCAGTTCTTC | CASSLELLPNEQFF
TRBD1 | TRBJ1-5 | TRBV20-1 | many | TGCAGTGCTGAGGGACAGGGGATCAATCAGCCCCAGCATTTT | CSAEGQGINQPQHF
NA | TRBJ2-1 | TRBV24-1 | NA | TGTGCCACCAGTGACCCCGGCAGTAAGCAGTATGAGCAGTTCTTC | CATSDPGSKQYEQFF
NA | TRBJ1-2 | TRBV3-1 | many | TGTGCCAGCAGCCAACGGGGGGGCTATGGCTACACCTTC | CASSQRGGYGYTF
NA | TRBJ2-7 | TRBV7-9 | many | TGTGCCAGCACGAGCGCAGGCGTCTACGAGCAGTACTTC | CASTSAGVYEQYF
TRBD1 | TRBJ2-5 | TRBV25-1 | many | TGTGCCAGCAGTGAATATAGGCGGACAGGGTCCAGAGAGACCCAGTACTTC | CASSEYRRTGSRETQYF
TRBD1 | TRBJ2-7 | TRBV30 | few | TGTGCCTGGAGTGCCTACATGGGACAGGGACCGAGGGAGCAGTACTTC | CAWSAYMGQGPREQYF
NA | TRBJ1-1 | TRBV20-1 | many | TGCAGTGCTACCCTCAGCGTTAACACTGAAGCTTTCTTT | CSATLSVNTEAFF
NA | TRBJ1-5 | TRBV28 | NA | TGTGCCAGCAAGGAAGGGACGGACAATCAGCCCCAGCATTTT | CASKEGTDNQPQHF
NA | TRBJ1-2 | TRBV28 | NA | TGTGCCAGCAGCGTGACAGTCAACTATGGCTACACCTTC | CASSVTVNYGYTF
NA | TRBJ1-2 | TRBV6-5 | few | TGTGCCAGCAGTTATCAGGACGGCGGCAATGGCTACACCTTC | CASSYQDGGNGYTF